Presented here are 26 T cell receptor beta chains from one specimen sequenced in a study of blood T cell repertoires in COVID-19. The protocol was immunoSEQ multiplex PCR, while the TCRdb copy is restricted to in-frame clones and leaves out a portion. This table holds approximately 65,000 clones, approximately 86% found once. The sample taken for sequencing was peripheral blood. These receptors were obtained from a man aged 45 to 65 with acute or convalescent COVID-19.

This sequence joins TRBV7-3 and TRBJ2-2, with 7 bases that match TRBD2. V shed 1 base, J shed 0 bases, and the junction held 5 bases outside the gene matches. The CDR3 length is 17 residues. CDR1 and CDR2 (germline): SGHTA, FQGTGA. CDR3 sequence reads: CASSLMGGTSNTGELFF. CDR3 bases: TGTGCCAGCAGCTTAATGGGGGGGACTTCGAACACCGGGGAGCTGTTTTTT.

This chain connects TRBV2 to TRBJ1-3, with TRBD1 identical over 8 bases. CDR3 length equals 16 residues. The junction had 11 bases not matched to a gene; V was cut back by 6 bases and J by 4 bases. CDR1 and CDR2 (germline): SNHLY, FYNNEI. The CDR3 DNA is TGTGCCAGCAGGAACACAGGGGGTACGAAAGGAAACACCATATATTTT. Translating it yields CASRNTGGTKGNTIYF. The full variable domain, completed using reference TRBV2 and TRBJ1-3, is EPEVTQTPSHQVTQMGQEVILRCVPISNHLYFYWYRQILGQKVEFLVSFYNNEISEKSEIFDDQFSVERPDGSNFTLKIRSTKLEDSAMYFCASRNTGGTKGNTIYFGEGSWLTVV.

CDR3 nucleotides: TGTGCCAGCAGTGATGGTTCGGGACAGGGTGTCTACGAGCAGTACTTC. Its protein product is CASSDGSGQGVYEQYF. The chain employs TRBV6-1 and TRBJ2-7, with 9 bases identical to TRBD1. The CDR3 loop spans 16 amino acids. Germline CDR1 MNHNS, CDR2 SASEGT. V shed 3 bases and J 3 bases; nucleotides not matched to a gene: 9.

As concerns this clone: The identical CDR3 is also encoded by other nucleotide sequences in the sample. CDR3 protein: CASSPNRDNQPQHF. CDR3 nucleotides: TGTGCCAGCTCACCGAACAGGGACAATCAGCCCCAGCATTTT. The chain has TRBV18 and TRBJ1-5, with a weak D call TRBD1 (6 bases). V dropped 3 bases and J dropped 3 bases, with 9 bases sitting between them. The CDR3 extends over 14 amino acids. The germline gives CDR1 KGHSH, CDR2 LQKENI.

The chain links TRBV7-3 to TRBJ2-5; TRBD2 agrees at 9 bases. This CDR3 has 17 residues. Trimming at V came to 6 bases and at J to 4 bases, leaving 15 bases not matched to a gene. Germline V gene data show CDR1 as SGHTA and CDR2 as FQGTGA. CDR3 in amino acids: CASSSRGAGGFGETQYF. DNA of the CDR3: TGTGCCAGCAGTTCACGGGGAGCGGGGGGCTTCGGAGAGACCCAGTACTTC.

This clone came up once. The chain joins TRBV5-5 to TRBJ2-3, with TRBD2 identical over 7 bases. The CDR3 extends over 17 amino acids. CDR1 and CDR2 (germline): SGHKS, YYEKEE (reference sequence). Trimming removed 1 base from V and 4 bases from J; junction bases left unmatched: 12. CDR3 sequence (DNA): TGTGCCAGCAGCTTGTCTTCTATTCGGGCGGGAGCAGATACGCAGTATTTT. The encoded protein is CASSLSSIRAGADTQYF.

This clone was seen a single time. The chain employs TRBV15 and TRBJ1-1; 7 bases map to TRBD1. Germline V gene data show CDR1 as LNHNV and CDR2 as YYDKDF (reference sequence). The J segment lost 0 bases and the V segment lost 11 bases, leaving 6 bases of the junction unmatched. This CDR3 is 13 amino acids long. The CDR3 region is CACRGDMNTEAFF. In nucleotides, the CDR3 is TGTGCCTGCAGGGGGGACATGAACACTGAAGCTTTCTTT.

This chain joins TRBV18 and TRBJ2-7; D remains ambiguous. CDR1 and CDR2 (germline): KGHSH, LQKENI. V shed 3 bases and J shed 2 bases, with 5 bases lying between them. There are 12 residues in the CDR3. CDR3 in amino acids: CASSPAAYEQYF. DNA for the CDR3: TGTGCCAGCTCACCGGCCGCCTACGAGCAGTACTTC. Drawing the rest from reference TRBV18 and TRBJ2-7, the complete variable domain is NAGVMQNPRHLVRRRGQEARLRCSPMKGHSHVYWYRQLPEEGLKFMVYLQKENIIDESGMPKERFSAEFPKEGPSILRIQQVVRGDSAAYFCASSPAAYEQYFGPGTRLTVT.

This clone has only a few counts. The chain recombines TRBV7-9 with TRBJ2-1; D perhaps matches TRBD1 (6 bases). CDR1 and CDR2 (germline): SEHNR, FQNEAQ (reference sequence). V was shortened by 5 bases and J by 3 bases, with 17 bases between the two germline ends. The CDR3 runs 16 residues. The CDR3 protein is CASSGGDRPSYNEQFF. In DNA, the CDR3 is TGTGCCAGCAGCGGGGGAGACAGGCCCAGCTACAATGAGCAGTTCTTC.

This chain joins TRBV10-3 and TRBJ1-4; 10 bases agree with TRBD1. CDR1 and CDR2 from the germline V gene are ENHRY and SYGVKD. V lost 10 bases and J lost 4; bases outside the gene matches: 9. The CDR3 sequence is 15 residues long. The CDR3 bases are TGTGCCACCAGACCCGGACAGGGGGGTAATGAAAAACTGTTTTTT. It encodes CATRPGQGGNEKLFF.

The chain joins TRBV15 to TRBJ2-5; tentatively, D is TRBD1 (6 bases). Per germline, CDR1 LNHNV and CDR2 YYDKDF (reference sequence). Trimming took 2 bases from V and 1 from J, leaving 8 bases between them. CDR3 size: 14 residues. CDR3 loop: CATSRSGAQETQYF. As DNA, the CDR3 is TGTGCCACCAGCAGATCAGGGGCCCAAGAGACCCAGTACTTC.

The chain uses TRBV7-9 and TRBJ1-4; TRBD1 matches 7 bases. The CDR3 spans 14 residues. V lost 5 bases and J lost 8; bases outside the gene matches: 8. Germline CDR1 and CDR2: SEHNR and FQNEAQ (reference sequence). The CDR3 here is CASSVQGGWEKLFF. CDR3 nucleotide sequence: TGTGCCAGCAGCGTCCAAGGGGGCTGGGAAAAACTGTTTTTT.

V gene TRBV19 combines with J gene TRBJ2-7, with D possibly being TRBD2 (6 bases). V lost 4 bases and J lost 3, with 13 bases in between. The length of the CDR3 is 14 residues. CDR1 and CDR2 (germline): LNHDA, SQIVND (reference sequence). The CDR3 is CASSSGTPIYEQYF. The CDR3 DNA reads TGTGCCAGTAGTAGCGGGACCCCAATCTACGAGCAGTACTTC.

The chain carries TRBV5-4 and TRBJ2-7; 7 positions match TRBD1. Trimming took 0 bases from V and 2 from J; bases not matched to a gene: 5. Germline V lookup: CDR1 SGHNT, CDR2 YYREEE (reference sequence). The CDR3 runs to 15 residues. CDR3 region: CASSLAGGRPYEQYF. The CDR3, as DNA: TGTGCCAGCAGCTTGGCAGGGGGTAGGCCCTACGAGCAGTACTTC.

The chain links TRBV27 to TRBJ1-1; D not certain. CDR3 length: 16 amino acids. Deletions cut 5 bases from V and 2 bases from J, with 18 bases between. Germline CDR1 MNHEY, CDR2 SMNVEV (reference sequence). The CDR3: CASSLTRPLTNTEAFF. CDR3 coding DNA: TGTGCCAGCAGTCTAACCCGTCCCCTTACTAACACTGAAGCTTTCTTT.

This rearrangement joins TRBV5-1 to TRBJ2-3; TRBD1 is a possible D gene (6 bases). The V end was cut by 4 bases, the J end by 0 bases, with 12 bases between. Germline CDR1 and CDR2: SGHRS and YFSETQ. There are 15 residues in the CDR3. In nucleotides, the CDR3 is TGCGCCAGCAGCCCAGGGACAATTAGCACAGATACGCAGTATTTT. This encodes CASSPGTISTDTQYF.

The chain employs TRBV5-1 and TRBJ2-2; 8 bases align to TRBD2. The V and J ends lost 0 bases and 0 bases, in that order; junction bases with no gene match: 7. Looked up from germline, CDR1 is SGHRS and CDR2 is YFSETQ. The CDR3 spans 18 residues. The DNA of the CDR3 is TGCGCCAGCAGCTTGGGCGACACTAGCGGAGCGAACACCGGGGAGCTGTTTTTT. It codes for CASSLGDTSGANTGELFF. Full variable domain (remainder filled in from reference TRBV5-1 and TRBJ2-2): KAGVTQTPRYLIKTRGQQVTLSCSPISGHRSVSWYQQTPGQGLQFLFEYFSETQRNKGNFPGRFSGRQFSNSRSEMNVSTLELGDSALYLCASSLGDTSGANTGELFFGEGSRLTVL.

This rearrangement joins TRBV5-4 to TRBJ2-7; perhaps TRBD1 as D (5 bases). V was trimmed by 0 bases and J by 2 bases, leaving 9 bases between them. Germline V gene lookup returns CDR1 SGHNT and CDR2 YYREEE (reference sequence). The CDR3 spans 14 residues. The CDR3, as DNA: TGTGCCAGCAGCTTGGATGCGGACACCTACGAGCAGTACTTC. Translating it yields CASSLDADTYEQYF.

V gene TRBV5-1 combines with J gene TRBJ1-4, with D possibly being TRBD1 (6 bases). This CDR3 comprises 15 residues. Per the germline V gene, CDR1 is SGHRS and CDR2 is YFSETQ. Trimming removed 4 bases at V and 5 bases at J, with 15 bases between. CDR3 residues: CASSRGQPLNEKLFF. As DNA, the CDR3 is TGCGCCAGCAGCCGCGGACAGCCATTAAATGAAAAACTGTTTTTT.

V usage is TRBV5-1 and J usage is TRBJ2-7; TRBD2 matches 7 bases. Germline values: CDR1 SGHRS, CDR2 YFSETQ. The trim removed 3 bases at V and 0 bases at J, leaving 6 bases unmatched. The CDR3 length is 15 residues. Here the CDR3 DNA reads TGCGCCAGCAGCTCCTTTAGCGGGCGCTCCTACGAGCAGTACTTC. This sequence encodes CASSSFSGRSYEQYF.

V and J are TRBV28 and TRBJ1-2; TRBD1 matches 7 bases. V shed 6 bases, J shed 3 bases, and the junction held 1 base outside the gene matches. CDR3 size: 12 residues. Looked up from germline, CDR1 is MDHEN and CDR2 is SYDVKM. In DNA form, the CDR3 reads TGTGCCAGCAGGGACAGGCACTATGGCTACACCTTC. As protein: CASRDRHYGYTF.

The chain employs TRBV25-1 and TRBJ1-2; maybe TRBD1 (5 bases). Germline lookup yields CDR1 MGHDK and CDR2 SYGVNS. This CDR3 spans 11 amino acids. With 6 bases removed from V and 13 bases from J, the gap between germline ends came to 15 bases. The CDR3 region is CASRIGQETTF. CDR3 coding DNA: TGTGCCAGCAGAATAGGACAAGAGACCACCTTC.

The gene calls are TRBV5-1 and TRBJ2-7; TRBD2 matches at 12 bases. V lost 4 bases to trimming and J lost 6 bases; unmatched junction nucleotides: 17. The CDR3 has 18 residues. CDR1 is SGHRS, CDR2 YFSETQ, per germline. CDR3 protein: CASSLTSGRLDYGAEQYF. DNA for the CDR3: TGCGCCAGCAGCCTGACTAGCGGGAGATTGGACTACGGGGCCGAGCAGTACTTC.

V usage is TRBV30 and J usage is TRBJ2-7, with 7 bases identical to TRBD1. The CDR3 length is 11 residues. Germline loops: CDR1 GTSNPN, CDR2 SVGIG (reference sequence). Losses at the gene ends were 5 bases for V and 9 bases for J; bases not matched to a gene: 7. The CDR3 DNA is TGTGCCTGGGGGACAGCCCTCGGGCAGTACTTC. Its translation is CAWGTALGQYF. The full variable domain, rest sourced from reference TRBV30 and TRBJ2-7, is SQTIHQWPATLVQPVGSPLSLECTVEGTSNPNLYWYRQAAGRGLQLLFYSVGIGQISSEVPQNLSASRPQDRQFILSSKKLLLSDSGFYLCAWGTALGQYFGPGTRLTVT.

The chain joins TRBV3-1 (or the pseudogene TRBV3-2) to TRBJ2-5; TRBD2 is a possible D gene (5 bases). CDR1 LGHDT and CDR2 YNNKEL come from the germline V gene (reference sequence). Trimming shortened V by 4 bases and J by 5 bases, and 17 bases separated the two germline ends. This CDR3 is built from 15 residues. The CDR3 DNA follows: TGTGCCAGCAGCCCCTCTGCCGGAGCGGATGAGACCCAGTACTTC. Encoded protein: CASSPSAGADETQYF.

The chain carries TRBV21-1 and TRBJ1-1; the D call of TRBD1 is as the table states it, not checked on the DNA. TRBV21-1 is shown as a pseudogene. The CDR3 runs 17 residues. CDR3 sequence reads: CASSKVVLRDKNTEAFF. As DNA, the CDR3 is TGTGCCAGCAGCAAAGTAGTCCTCCGGGACAAGAACACTGAAGCTTTCTTT.